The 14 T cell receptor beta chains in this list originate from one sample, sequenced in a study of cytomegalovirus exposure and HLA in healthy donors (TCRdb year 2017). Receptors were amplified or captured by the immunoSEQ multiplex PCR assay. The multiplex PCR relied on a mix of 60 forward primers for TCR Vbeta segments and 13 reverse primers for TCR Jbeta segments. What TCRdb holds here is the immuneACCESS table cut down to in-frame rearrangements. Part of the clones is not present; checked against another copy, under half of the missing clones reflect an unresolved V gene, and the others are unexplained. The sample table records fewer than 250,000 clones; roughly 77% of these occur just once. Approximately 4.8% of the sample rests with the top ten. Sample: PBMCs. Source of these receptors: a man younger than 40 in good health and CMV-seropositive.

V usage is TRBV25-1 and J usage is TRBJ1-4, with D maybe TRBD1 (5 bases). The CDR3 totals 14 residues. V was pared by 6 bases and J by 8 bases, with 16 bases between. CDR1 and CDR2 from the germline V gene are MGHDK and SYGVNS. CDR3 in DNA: TGTGCCAGCAGCGTGACGGGGGTTGAAGAAAAACTGTTTTTT. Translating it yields CASSVTGVEEKLFF.

The DNA of the CDR3 is TGTGCCAGCAGCAAAGTTCAGGGGGCGAAAGTAACTAACTATGGCTACACCTTC. This encodes CASSKVQGAKVTNYGYTF. The rearrangement joins TRBV21-1 to TRBJ1-2; TRBD1 is the table's D call and was not checked against the DNA. TRBV21-1 is a pseudogene segment. The CDR3 has 18 amino acids.

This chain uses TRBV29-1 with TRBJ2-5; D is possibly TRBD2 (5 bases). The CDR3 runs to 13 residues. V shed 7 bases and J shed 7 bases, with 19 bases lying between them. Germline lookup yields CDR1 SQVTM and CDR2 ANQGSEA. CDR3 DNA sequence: TGCAGCGAGGTCCCGGGATCTGGAGGGACCCAGTACTTC. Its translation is CSEVPGSGGTQYF. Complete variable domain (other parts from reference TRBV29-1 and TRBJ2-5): SAVISQKPSRDICQRGTSLTIQCQVDSQVTMMFWYRQQPGQSLTLIATANQGSEATYESGFVIDKFPISRPNLTFSTLTVSNMSPEDSSIYLCSEVPGSGGTQYFGPGTRLLVL.

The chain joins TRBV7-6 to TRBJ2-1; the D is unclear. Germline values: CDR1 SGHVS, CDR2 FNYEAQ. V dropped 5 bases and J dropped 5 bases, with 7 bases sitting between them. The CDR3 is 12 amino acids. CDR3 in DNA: TGTGCCAGCAGCGACTTCAACAATGAGCAGTTCTTC. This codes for CASSDFNNEQFF.

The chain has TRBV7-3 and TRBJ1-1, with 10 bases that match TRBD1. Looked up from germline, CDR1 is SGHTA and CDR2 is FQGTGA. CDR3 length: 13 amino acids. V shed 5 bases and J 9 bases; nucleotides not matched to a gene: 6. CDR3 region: CASSPGQGSQAFF. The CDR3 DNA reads TGTGCCAGCAGCCCGGGACAGGGGTCCCAAGCTTTCTTT.

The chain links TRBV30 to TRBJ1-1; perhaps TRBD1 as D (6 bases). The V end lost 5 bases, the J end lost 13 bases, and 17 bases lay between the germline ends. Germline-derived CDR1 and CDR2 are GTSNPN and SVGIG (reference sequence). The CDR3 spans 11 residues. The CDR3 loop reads CAWGHRVMGFF. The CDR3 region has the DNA TGTGCCTGGGGACACAGGGTAATGGGTTTCTTT.

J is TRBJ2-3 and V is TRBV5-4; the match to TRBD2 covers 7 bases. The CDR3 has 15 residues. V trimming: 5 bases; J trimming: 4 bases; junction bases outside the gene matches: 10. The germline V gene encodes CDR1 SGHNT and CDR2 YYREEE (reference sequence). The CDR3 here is CASRAGGYRADTQYF. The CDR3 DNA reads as TGTGCCAGCAGAGCCGGGGGGTACCGAGCAGATACGCAGTATTTT.

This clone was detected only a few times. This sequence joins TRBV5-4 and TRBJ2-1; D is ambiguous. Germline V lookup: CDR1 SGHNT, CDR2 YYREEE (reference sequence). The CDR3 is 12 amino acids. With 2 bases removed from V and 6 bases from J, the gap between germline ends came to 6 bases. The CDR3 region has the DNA TGTGCCAGCAGCTTTGGGCCCAATGAGCAGTTCTTC. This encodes CASSFGPNEQFF.

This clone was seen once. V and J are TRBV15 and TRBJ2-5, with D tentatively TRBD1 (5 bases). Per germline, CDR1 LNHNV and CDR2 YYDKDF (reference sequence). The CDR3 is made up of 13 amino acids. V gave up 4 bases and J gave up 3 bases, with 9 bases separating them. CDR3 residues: CATSTGIEETQYF. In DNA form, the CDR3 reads TGTGCCACCAGCACAGGGATTGAAGAGACCCAGTACTTC.

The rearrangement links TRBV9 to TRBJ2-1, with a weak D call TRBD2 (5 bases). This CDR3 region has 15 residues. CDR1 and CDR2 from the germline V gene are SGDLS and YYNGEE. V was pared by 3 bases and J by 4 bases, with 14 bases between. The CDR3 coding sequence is TGTGCCAGCAGCGAGGACTTGCCCCCTTACAATGAGCAGTTCTTC. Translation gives CASSEDLPPYNEQFF.

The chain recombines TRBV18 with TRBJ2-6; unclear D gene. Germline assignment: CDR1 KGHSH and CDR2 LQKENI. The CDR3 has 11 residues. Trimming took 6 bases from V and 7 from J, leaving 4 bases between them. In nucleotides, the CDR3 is TGTGCCAGCTCCAAAGCCAACGTCCTGACTTTC. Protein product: CASSKANVLTF.

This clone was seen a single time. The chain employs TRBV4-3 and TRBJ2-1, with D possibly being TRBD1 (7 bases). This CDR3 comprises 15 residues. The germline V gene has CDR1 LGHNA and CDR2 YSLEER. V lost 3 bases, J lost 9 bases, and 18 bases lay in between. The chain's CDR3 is CASSQSRGRRGEQFF. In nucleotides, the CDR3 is TGCGCCAGCAGCCAGTCTAGGGGGCGGCGGGGTGAGCAGTTCTTC.

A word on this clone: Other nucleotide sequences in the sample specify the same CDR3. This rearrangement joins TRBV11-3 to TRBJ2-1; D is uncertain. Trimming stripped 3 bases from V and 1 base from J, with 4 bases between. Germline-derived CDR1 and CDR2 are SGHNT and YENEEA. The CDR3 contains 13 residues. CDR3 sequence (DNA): TGTGCCAGCAGCTTGTCTTCCTACAATGAGCAGTTCTTC. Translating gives CASSLSSYNEQFF.

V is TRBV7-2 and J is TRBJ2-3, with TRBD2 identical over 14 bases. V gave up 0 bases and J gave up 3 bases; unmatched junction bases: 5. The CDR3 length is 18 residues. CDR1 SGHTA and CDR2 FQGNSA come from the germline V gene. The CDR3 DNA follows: TGTGCCAGCAGCTTAGCGGTAGGACTAGCGGGGGGAACAGATACGCAGTATTTT. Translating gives CASSLAVGLAGGTDTQYF.